The 21 T cell receptor beta chains given below trace back to one sample, sequenced in a study of CD8 T cells in ankylosing spondylitis. The study, taken as a whole, reports: Characteristic, it appeared, of ankylosing spondylitis blood was a TCR beta motif of eight highly homologous variants.

The antigens for these receptors are not known. Via MiXCR, TCRdb re-called the 5' RACE reads, giving one row per CDR3 protein. This sample has fewer than 650,000 distinct CDR3 sequences, with roughly an eighth found just once. The specimen was blood, either unsorted or a sorted T cell fraction (not recorded which). The receptor set was obtained from a male donor with ankylosing spondylitis.

The genes are TRBV28 and TRBJ2-5; 15 bases are a match to TRBD2. The CDR3 sequence is 16 residues long. Per germline, CDR1 MDHEN and CDR2 SYDVKM. With 3 bases clipped from V and 3 bases from J, the junction kept 2 bases outside the gene matches. The CDR3, as DNA: TGTGCCAGCAGTTTGGGGACTAGCGGGAGGAAAGAGACCCAGTACTTC. It specifies CASSLGTSGRKETQYF.

This clonotype was observed a few times. The V and J genes are TRBV2 and TRBJ2-1; TRBD2 matches at 10 bases. There are 17 residues in the CDR3. Germline CDR1 SNHLY, CDR2 FYNNEI. J lost 15 bases, V lost 6 bases, and 23 bases had no gene match. In nucleotides, the CDR3 is TGTGCCAGCAGCGTAGGCGCTTGGGGAAGAGCGGGAGGGCCTCTGTTCTTC. Its translation is CASSVGAWGRAGGPLFF.

The table lists this clonotype with a few counts. The V call is TRBV7-2, the J call TRBJ2-3; D ambiguous. Looked up from germline, CDR1 is SGHTA and CDR2 is FQGNSA. This CDR3 spans 16 amino acids. Trimming removed 0 bases from V and 1 base from J, with 11 bases in between. The CDR3 coding sequence is TGTGCCAGCAGCTTAGCGCATCGGGCGGGCACAGATACGCAGTATTTT. Translation: CASSLAHRAGTDTQYF.

This clonotype showed up just a few times. The chain joins TRBV6-1 to TRBJ2-6; D not certain. CDR3 length: 15 residues. Germline V CDR1 and CDR2: MNHNS, SASEGT. The ends were cut back, 6 bases at V and 4 bases at J, with 13 bases in the middle. CDR3 bases: TGTGCCAGCAGCCAACGGAACTTGGGGGCCAACGTCCTGACTTTC. Translated, it gives CASSQRNLGANVLTF.

This clonotype was seen ten or more times. The chain couples TRBV20-1 to TRBJ2-1; TRBD2 matches at 13 bases. CDR3 size: 14 residues. V shed 6 bases, J shed 3 bases, and the junction held 2 bases outside the gene matches. Germline V gives CDR1 DFQATT, CDR2 SNEGSKA (reference sequence). The DNA for the CDR3 is TGCAGTGCAAGGACTAGCGGGAGCTACAATGAGCAGTTCTTC. Encoded protein: CSARTSGSYNEQFF.

Worth noting for this clonotype: One junction end disagrees with the germline gene, perhaps due to a read error. V usage is TRBV18 and J usage is TRBJ1-1, with TRBD1 identical over 7 bases. Germline V gene sequence: CDR1 KGHSH, CDR2 LQKENI. The CDR3 runs to 15 residues. DNA for the CDR3: TGTGCAAGCTCCGCCACAGGGGCGGGGAACACTGAAGCTTTCTTT. Its translation: CASSATGAGNTEAFF.

This clonotype was picked up many times. This chain links TRBV7-2 with TRBJ1-1; the D is unclear. V shed 0 bases and J shed 5 bases, with 7 bases lying between them. This CDR3 contains 13 residues. The germline CDR1 and CDR2 sequences are SGHTA and FQGNSA. For the CDR3, the DNA is TGTGCCAGCAGCTTAGCGGATTTTACTGAAGCTTTCTTT. It specifies CASSLADFTEAFF.

This clonotype was picked up many times. The chain employs TRBV10-2 and TRBJ2-7; D not certain. This CDR3 comprises 13 residues. The V gene lost 3 bases and the J gene lost 0 bases, with 6 bases spanning the gap. Germline-derived CDR1 and CDR2 are WSHSY and SAAADI. CDR3 protein: CASSEYSSYEQYF. The CDR3 region has the DNA TGCGCCAGCAGTGAATACTCCTCCTACGAGCAGTACTTC.

The chain combines TRBV2 with TRBJ2-1, with D perhaps TRBD2 (5 bases). CDR1 SNHLY and CDR2 FYNNEI come from the germline V gene. Trimming cost V 5 bases and J 9 bases, with 11 bases left between them. The CDR3 sequence is 12 residues long. CDR3 protein: CASSNEGSEQFF. The CDR3 bases are TGTGCCAGCAGTAACGAGGGTTCTGAGCAGTTCTTC.

This clonotype has just a few counts. The chain uses TRBV24-1 and TRBJ2-1, with 11 bases aligning to TRBD2. J gave up 8 bases and V 4 bases, and 9 bases lay outside the gene matches. The CDR3 spans 16 residues. Germline lookup yields CDR1 KGHDR and CDR2 SFDVKD. CDR3: CATSDTGLAGGHEQFF. The DNA of the CDR3 is TGTGCCACCAGTGACACAGGGCTAGCGGGAGGCCATGAGCAGTTCTTC.

The rearrangement uses TRBV18 and TRBJ2-1; 7 bases agree with TRBD2. Germline lookup yields CDR1 KGHSH and CDR2 LQKENI. CDR3 size: 16 residues. Trimming at V came to 6 bases and at J to 4 bases, leaving 12 bases not matched to a gene. As DNA, the CDR3 is TGTGCCAGCTCCCAAAGGGAGCGGGGTGGATACAATGAGCAGTTCTTC. As protein: CASSQRERGGYNEQFF.

In its sample, this clonotype was seen many times. The J gene is TRBJ2-3, the V gene TRBV12-3 or TRBV12-4; the match to TRBD1 covers 8 bases. Trimming removed 5 bases from V and 7 bases from J; junction bases left unmatched: 11. The CDR3 is 15 residues long. CDR3: CASSHAQGATNTQYF. In DNA, the CDR3 is TGTGCCAGCAGTCACGCCCAGGGGGCAACGAATACGCAGTATTTT.

Ten or more counts support this clonotype. The chain carries TRBV3-1 and TRBJ1-1, with D hard to call. Germline loops: CDR1 LGHDT, CDR2 YNNKEL (reference sequence). The CDR3 covers 15 residues. Deletions cut 7 bases from V and 0 bases from J, with 15 bases between. The CDR3 protein is CASTRMGSMNTEAFF. In DNA form, the CDR3 reads TGTGCCAGCACGAGAATGGGATCCATGAACACTGAAGCTTTCTTT.

This clonotype was seen more than once but under ten times. The rearrangement uses TRBV12-3 or TRBV12-4 and TRBJ2-3; perhaps D is TRBD1 or TRBD2 (5 bases each). With 6 bases removed from V and 4 bases from J, the gap between germline ends came to 17 bases. The CDR3 contains 15 residues. As DNA, the CDR3 is TGTGCCAGCAGCCGGGACCGTGCCTCGGCAGATACGCAGTATTTT. As protein: CASSRDRASADTQYF.

This clonotype has only a few counts. The gene calls are TRBV2 and TRBJ1-1; tentative D call: TRBD1 (6 bases). The germline gives CDR1 SNHLY, CDR2 FYNNEI. The CDR3 has 14 residues. Trimming took off 7 bases at V and 3 bases at J, with 15 bases between the two ends. CDR3 nucleotides: TGTGCCAGCAATAAGGGGGAGGGATACACTGAAGCTTTCTTT. It specifies CASNKGEGYTEAFF.

V gene TRBV3-1 combines with J gene TRBJ2-7; 8 bases are shared with TRBD2. Per germline, CDR1 LGHDT and CDR2 YNNKEL (reference sequence). J lost 0 bases, V lost 4 bases, and 8 bases had no gene match. The CDR3 is 16 residues long. The CDR3: CASSPKLAASSYEQYV. The CDR3 DNA follows: TGTGCCAGCAGCCCCAAACTAGCGGCCTCCTCCTACGAGCAGTACGTC.

The chain joins TRBV20-1 to TRBJ2-2; D unclear. Germline CDR1 reads DFQATT; CDR2 reads SNEGSKA (reference sequence). V was pared by 6 bases and J by 0 bases, with 14 bases between. The CDR3 contains 15 residues. CDR3 residues: CSAAGRIANTGELFF. CDR3 nucleotides: TGCAGTGCCGCCGGTCGTATCGCGAACACCGGGGAGCTGTTTTTT.

The chain joins TRBV5-1 to TRBJ1-5; D unclear. V shed 4 bases and J shed 2 bases, with 13 bases lying between them. This CDR3 is built from 15 residues. The V gene's germline CDR1 is SGHRS and CDR2 YFSETQ. CDR3 residues: CASSEGRDGNQPQHF. The CDR3 DNA reads TGCGCCAGCAGCGAGGGCCGGGATGGCAATCAGCCCCAGCATTTT.

This clonotype was recorded at least ten times. This rearrangement joins TRBV5-1 to TRBJ2-1; 9 positions match TRBD1. The CDR3 extends over 15 amino acids. The trim removed 0 bases at V and 9 bases at J, leaving 7 bases unmatched. CDR1 and CDR2 from the germline V gene are SGHRS and YFSETQ. The DNA of the CDR3 is TGCGCCAGCAGCTTGGGACAGGGGGGTGTCAGTGAGCAGTTCTTC. Its protein product is CASSLGQGGVSEQFF.

The rearrangement joins TRBV13 to TRBJ2-3; D remains ambiguous. Trimming took 1 base from V and 4 from J, leaving 12 bases between them. CDR3 length: 15 amino acids. Per germline, CDR1 PRHDT and CDR2 FYEKMQ (reference sequence). The CDR3 DNA reads as TGTGCCAGCAGCTTAGATGCCCAGATACCAGATACGCAGTATTTT. Translating gives CASSLDAQIPDTQYF.

This clonotype was observed a handful of times. This sequence joins TRBV10-3 and TRBJ2-7, with D possibly being TRBD2 (9 bases). The CDR3 loop spans 17 amino acids. V gave up 8 bases and J gave up 6 bases, with 29 bases separating them. Germline values: CDR1 ENHRY, CDR2 SYGVKD. CDR3 nucleotides: TGTGCCATCGGGGACAGGCAAAGGGCTAGCGGGGAGGTCGAGCAGTACGTC. Its translation: CAIGDRQRASGEVEQYV.